This TCR beta chain stems from a study of blood T cell repertoires in COVID-19. In the study overall: Samples taken during acute and convalescent COVID-19 were collected in the United States, Italy and Spain. From T cells, B-cell-depleted T cells, or PBMCs came the material, which was cDNA or gDNA.

Seattle patient enrollment occurred during active infection, with longitudinal follow-up thereafter. V was cut by 0 bases and J by 3 bases, with 12 bases left in between. The germline CDR1 and CDR2 sequences are SGDLS and YYNGEE. The CDR3 has 15 amino acids. The table came from immunoSEQ multiplex PCR; TCRdb's copy has only in-frame clones and leaves some out. Seen here are about 480,000 clones, 70% to 90% observed once, and the top ten hold around 7.8%. The specimen was peripheral blood. This chain joins TRBV9 and TRBJ1-1; D ambiguous. The TCR sequence derives from a woman in her forties or fifties with COVID-19, enrolled during active disease. CDR3 in amino acids: CASSVDGVADTEAFF. The CDR3 DNA reads TGTGCCAGCAGCGTAGATGGGGTAGCGGACACTGAAGCTTTCTTT.